This TCR beta chain appears in the sequencing data of a study of blood T cell repertoires in COVID-19. In its sample, this clone was seen a few times. Germline loops: CDR1 SGHRS, CDR2 YFSETQ. V was cut by 4 bases and J by 2 bases, with 16 bases left in between. CDR3 length: 15 amino acids. Generated by immunoSEQ multiplex PCR, the TCRdb table keeps only in-frame clones and is missing some. The repertoire holds around 300,000 clones, with 87% as singletons. This receptor was identified in a man between 45 and 60 years old with active or convalescent COVID-19. V usage is TRBV5-1 and J usage is TRBJ2-7; D is possibly TRBD1 (6 bases). Sequencing was performed on peripheral blood. CDR3 nucleotide sequence: TGCGCCAGCAGCGCCTCCCCAGGGGTTACCTACGAGCAGTACTTC. Amino acid sequence: CASSASPGVTYEQYF. Together with reference TRBV5-1 and TRBJ2-7, the CDR3 gives the full variable domain: KAGVTQTPRYLIKTRGQQVTLSCSPISGHRSVSWYQQTPGQGLQFLFEYFSETQRNKGNFPGRFSGRQFSNSRSEMNVSTLELGDSALYLCASSASPGVTYEQYFGPGTRLTVT.